The clone carrying this T cell receptor (beta chain) has just a few counts. The sample originates from a study of T-cell reconstitution after alpha-beta-depleted transplantation in children. Germline CDR1 reads MNHNS; CDR2 reads SASEGT. The CDR3 is 15 amino acids. The V gene lost 7 bases and the J gene lost 4 bases, with 17 bases spanning the gap. A library of TCRbeta sequences, prepared with unique molecular identifiers, was generated. TCRdb reprocessed the PCR reads with MiXCR, giving one entry per CDR3 protein. The table shows around 400,000 distinct CDR3 sequences, with 20% occurring only once. The gene calls are TRBV6-1 and TRBJ1-5, with D possibly being TRBD1 (6 bases). The material sequenced was PBMCs from the stem cell graft donor, taken from the stem cell graft. The TCR was taken from a human donor who donated a stem cell graft to a child with acute myeloid leukemia. Here the CDR3 DNA reads TGTGCCAGCAAATCAGTCGGGCAGGGGAATCAGCCCCAGCATTTT. Translating gives CASKSVGQGNQPQHF.